The rows below give T cell receptor beta chains drawn from one sample of a study of regulatory T cells in long-lasting Graves disease. TCRdb itself ran the multiplex PCR reads through MiXCR, one entry per CDR3 protein. The data show approximately 560,000 distinct CDR3 sequences, about 16% seen once. These records were also assigned to another study, of T cells in Graves' hyperthyroidism and ophthalmopathy.

This sample comprised peripheral blood mononuclear cells (PBMCs), obtained at new diagnosis, from a patient treated with antithyroid drugs. The receptors were sampled from a man younger than 35 with Graves disease. CDR3s include the opening cysteine and the closing phenylalanine or tryptophan. The order of the fields is clone size, V gene, J gene, D gene, CDR3 protein, CDR3 DNA. The D gene is left open where the match is weak. Clone sizes are given selectively: once, few, many, or a class where the clone is expanded.

.	TRBV7-2	TRBJ1-1	.	CASSFSRIRLAGTEAFF	TGTGCCAGCAGCTTTTCCAGGATTCGGTTAGCGGGTACTGAAGCTTTCTTT
.	TRBV20-1	TRBJ2-5	.	CSARDPRRLGGGTQYF	TGCAGTGCTAGAGACCCTCGTAGGCTAGGGGGGGGGACCCAGTACTTC
.	TRBV7-9	TRBJ1-1	.	CASSPFATGNLGEAFF	TGTGCCAGCAGCCCATTCGCGACAGGCAACCTGGGTGAAGCTTTCTTT
few	TRBV19	TRBJ2-5	.	CASSPSSWETQYF	TGTGCCAGTAGTCCCTCTAGCTGGGAGACCCAGTACTTC
many	TRBV20-1	TRBJ2-7	TRBD1	CSARGTGDHYEQYF	TGCAGTGCTAGAGGGACAGGGGACCACTACGAGCAGTACTTC
.	TRBV7-6	TRBJ2-1	.	CASSALAYNEQFF	TGTGCCAGCAGCGCGCTAGCGTACAATGAGCAGTTCTTC
.	TRBV18	TRBJ1-1	.	CASQGRWTEAFF	TGTGCCAGCCAGGGTCGTTGGACTGAAGCTTTCTTT
.	TRBV27	TRBJ2-1	.	CASSRVPGAIYNEQFF	TGTGCCAGCAGTCGAGTCCCAGGGGCTATCTACAATGAGCAGTTCTTC
many	TRBV6-5	TRBJ2-5	.	CASSYSFGTKETQYF	TGTGCCAGCAGTTACTCGTTCGGAACCAAAGAGACCCAGTACTTC
.	TRBV5-1	TRBJ1-4	.	CASSPWGSTNEKLFF	TGCGCCAGCAGCCCGTGGGGATCAACTAATGAAAAACTGTTTTTT
.	TRBV18	TRBJ1-3	.	CASSRQPPGSFGNTIYF	TGTGCCAGCTCACGGCAACCCCCGGGGTCCTTCGGAAACACCATATATTTT
few	TRBV20-1	TRBJ2-7	.	CSAQGTPTFEQYF	TGCAGTGCTCAAGGGACACCTACTTTCGAGCAGTACTTC
.	TRBV20-1	TRBJ2-1	.	CSGRGDPGYNEQFF	TGCAGTGGTAGAGGGGACCCCGGCTACAATGAGCAGTTCTTC
many	TRBV27	TRBJ2-7	TRBD2	CASSSNLAGAGWEQYF	TGTGCCAGCAGTAGTAACCTAGCGGGAGCCGGGTGGGAGCAGTACTTC
.	TRBV3-1	TRBJ2-5	TRBD2	CASSQDLASGGKTQYF	TGTGCCAGCAGCCAAGATCTGGCTAGCGGGGGGAAGACCCAGTACTTC
.	TRBV4-1	TRBJ2-7	.	CASSQVAEIYEQYF	TGCGCCAGCAGCCAAGTCGCAGAGATCTACGAGCAGTACTTC
.	TRBV10-3	TRBJ2-6	.	CAIKAAGQTGGANVLTF	TGTGCCATCAAAGCGGCAGGGCAAACTGGTGGGGCCAACGTCCTGACTTTC